The T cell receptor beta chain described here comes from a study of blood T cell repertoires in COVID-19. The overall study: COVID-19 samples collected from the United States, Italy and Spain covered acute and convalescent phases. Sources were T cells, B-cell-depleted T cells, or PBMCs; the material itself was cDNA or gDNA.

In the original processing: Reference gene primer amplification gave estimated nucleated cell counts. The table came from immunoSEQ multiplex PCR; TCRdb's copy has only in-frame clones and leaves some out. V, J and clone size were drawn from that table, and D and trimming were deduced from the DNA. The table has more than 90,000 clones, roughly 86% seen once. This CDR3 has 15 amino acids. Trimming left V 1 base short and J 0 bases short, with 9 bases between. CDR1 MGHRA and CDR2 YSYEKL come from the germline V gene. V is TRBV4-1 and J is TRBJ1-1; unclear D gene. The sequenced sample consisted of peripheral blood. The TCR was taken from a man in his forties or fifties with acute or convalescent COVID-19. The CDR3 loop is CASSQAGGLNTEAFF. Written as DNA, the CDR3 is TGCGCCAGCAGCCAAGCCGGAGGGCTGAACACTGAAGCTTTCTTT.